These T cell receptor beta chains were read from a single sample in a study of vaccination and CD4 T cells after COVID-19. A single record per CDR3 protein comes from TCRdb applying MiXCR to the PCR reads. This table has around 31,000 distinct CDR3 sequences, 45% to 50% appearing once. The material was CD4+ T cells from blood, obtained about 7 months after SARS-CoV-2 vaccination. These receptors all stem from a human donor who had recovered from COVID-19. Both conserved end residues are part of each CDR3. The order of the fields is V gene, D gene, clone size, J gene, CDR3 protein, CDR3 DNA. The D gene is left open where the match is weak. Size tells how often a clone was seen (once, few, many) or the class of an expanded clone, and some rows leave it out.

v_gene: TRBV2; d_gene: .; abundance: .; j_gene: TRBJ2-1; CDR3aa: CASGDEQFF; CDR3nt: TGTGCCAGCGGGGACGAGCAGTTCTTC
v_gene: TRBV15; d_gene: .; abundance: .; j_gene: TRBJ1-1; CDR3aa: CATSREYVGQVEAFF; CDR3nt: TGTGCCACCAGCAGAGAGTATGTAGGGCAGGTCGAAGCTTTCTTT
v_gene: TRBV7-9; d_gene: .; abundance: .; j_gene: TRBJ2-2; CDR3aa: CASSLTGGGFRTGELFF; CDR3nt: TGTGCCAGCAGCTTAACGGGGGGCGGGTTCCGCACCGGGGAGCTGTTTTTT
v_gene: TRBV10-3; d_gene: TRBD2; abundance: .; j_gene: TRBJ2-4; CDR3aa: CAISESTSGIAKNIQYF; CDR3nt: TGTGCCATCAGTGAGTCGACTAGCGGGATAGCCAAAAACATTCAGTACTTC
v_gene: TRBV2; d_gene: .; abundance: .; j_gene: TRBJ1-5; CDR3aa: CASYGGGRQPQHF; CDR3nt: TGTGCCAGCTACGGGGGGGGCAGACAGCCCCAGCATTTT
v_gene: TRBV7-2; d_gene: .; abundance: few; j_gene: TRBJ1-1; CDR3aa: CASSLQDPPSTEAFF; CDR3nt: TGTGCCAGCAGTTTGCAAGACCCGCCCAGCACTGAAGCTTTCTTT
v_gene: TRBV2; d_gene: TRBD1; abundance: few; j_gene: TRBJ1-5; CDR3aa: CASSRGMGNQPQHF; CDR3nt: TGTGCCAGCAGCAGGGGGATGGGCAATCAGCCCCAGCATTTT
v_gene: TRBV7-3; d_gene: TRBD2; abundance: few; j_gene: TRBJ2-3; CDR3aa: CASSLSLGRGTDTQYF; CDR3nt: TGTGCCAGCAGCTTAAGTCTCGGGAGGGGTACAGATACGCAGTATTTT
v_gene: TRBV20-1; d_gene: TRBD2; abundance: few; j_gene: TRBJ2-5; CDR3aa: CSAKPQGLAKQETQYF; CDR3nt: TGCAGTGCTAAACCCCAGGGACTAGCGAAACAAGAGACCCAGTACTTC
v_gene: TRBV7-3; d_gene: .; abundance: .; j_gene: TRBJ2-5; CDR3aa: CASSFRQGRSETQYF; CDR3nt: TGTGCCAGCAGCTTCCGGCAGGGGCGGTCGGAGACCCAGTACTTC
v_gene: TRBV28; d_gene: .; abundance: .; j_gene: TRBJ1-5; CDR3aa: CASSLDGSSNQPQHF; CDR3nt: TGTGCCAGCAGTTTGGACGGCAGTAGCAATCAGCCCCAGCATTTT
v_gene: TRBV6-1; d_gene: TRBD1; abundance: .; j_gene: TRBJ1-2; CDR3aa: CASSQGGDYGYTF; CDR3nt: TGTGCCAGCAGTCAGGGGGGGGACTATGGCTACACCTTC
v_gene: TRBV7-2; d_gene: .; abundance: .; j_gene: TRBJ1-5; CDR3aa: CASSLGPSNQPQHF; CDR3nt: TGTGCCAGCAGCTTAGGGCCTTCCAATCAGCCCCAGCATTTT
v_gene: TRBV19; d_gene: TRBD2; abundance: .; j_gene: TRBJ2-1; CDR3aa: CASSGREGREQFF; CDR3nt: TGTGCCAGTAGTGGACGGGAGGGCCGAGAGCAGTTCTTC
v_gene: TRBV6-1; d_gene: .; abundance: once; j_gene: TRBJ2-7; CDR3aa: CASSGTDHYEQYF; CDR3nt: TGTGCCAGCAGTGGGACAGACCACTACGAGCAGTACTTC
v_gene: TRBV15; d_gene: .; abundance: few; j_gene: TRBJ2-5; CDR3aa: CATSRDVIAETQYF; CDR3nt: TGTGCCACCAGCAGAGATGTGATAGCGGAGACCCAGTACTTC
v_gene: TRBV28; d_gene: TRBD1; abundance: .; j_gene: TRBJ2-2; CDR3aa: CASSFRDRVNTGELFF; CDR3nt: TGTGCCAGCAGTTTTAGGGACAGGGTGAACACCGGGGAGCTGTTTTTT
v_gene: TRBV2; d_gene: TRBD2; abundance: .; j_gene: TRBJ2-3; CDR3aa: CASRVLSGRSDTQYF; CDR3nt: TGTGCCAGCAGAGTGTTGAGCGGGAGATCAGATACGCAGTATTTT
v_gene: TRBV4-1; d_gene: TRBD2; abundance: .; j_gene: TRBJ2-7; CDR3aa: CASSPASASGSYEQYF; CDR3nt: TGCGCCAGCAGCCCAGCCTCGGCTAGCGGGAGCTACGAGCAGTACTTC
v_gene: TRBV7-3; d_gene: .; abundance: once; j_gene: TRBJ2-6; CDR3aa: CASSLKEGSGANVLTF; CDR3nt: TGTGCCAGCAGCTTAAAGGAGGGCTCTGGGGCCAACGTCCTGACTTTC
v_gene: TRBV28; d_gene: .; abundance: .; j_gene: TRBJ1-6; CDR3aa: CASSLQRTNNSPLHF; CDR3nt: TGTGCCAGCAGTTTGCAAAGAACCAATAATTCACCCCTCCACTTT
v_gene: TRBV6-5; d_gene: TRBD1; abundance: .; j_gene: TRBJ1-2; CDR3aa: CASSYDRDVQGYTF; CDR3nt: TGTGCCAGCAGTTACGACAGGGACGTACAGGGCTACACCTTC
v_gene: TRBV20-1; d_gene: TRBD2; abundance: few; j_gene: TRBJ2-5; CDR3aa: CSPEGLAVNEIEETQYF; CDR3nt: TGCAGCCCGGAAGGACTAGCGGTAAACGAGATTGAAGAGACCCAGTACTTC